This T cell receptor (beta chain) originates from a study of blood T cell repertoires in COVID-19. Profiling relied on immunoSEQ multiplex PCR, and the TCRdb table lists in-frame clones only, not all of them. The sample lists roughly 150,000 clones, roughly 90% occurring once. The CDR3 totals 14 residues. CDR1 and CDR2 from the germline V gene are ENHRY and SYGVKD. V lost 2 bases and J lost 3, with 8 bases in between. The sequenced material came from peripheral blood. The clonotype was recovered from a man in his sixties with acute or convalescent COVID-19. The V and J genes are TRBV10-3 and TRBJ2-1; D gene ambiguous. The CDR3 loop reads CAISEGVVYNEQFF. The CDR3 DNA reads as TGTGCCATCAGTGAGGGAGTCGTCTACAATGAGCAGTTCTTC.